Following are 26 T cell receptor beta chains from one sample sequenced in a study of blood T cell repertoires in COVID-19. The repertoire was sequenced with immunoSEQ multiplex PCR; TCRdb's copy has only in-frame clones and lacks some. The sample holds about 120,000 clones, 82% seen once. Sequencing was performed on peripheral blood. The origin of the receptors is a human donor in a cohort sampled during active COVID-19.

The chain employs TRBV12-3 or TRBV12-4 and TRBJ2-5; the D is unclear. V was clipped by 3 bases and J by 5 bases, with 10 bases between them. The CDR3 totals 13 residues. The chain's CDR3 is CASSFGLLETQYF. CDR3 bases: TGTGCCAGCAGTTTCGGTCTGCTGGAGACCCAGTACTTC.

CDR3 region: CASSDRQGNGNTIYF. The DNA for the CDR3 is TGTGCCAGCAGTGATCGGCAGGGGAACGGAAACACCATATATTTT. The chain employs TRBV2 and TRBJ1-3, with D possibly matching TRBD1 (6 bases). Germline V gives CDR1 SNHLY, CDR2 FYNNEI. The CDR3 contains 15 residues. V shed 3 bases and J shed 4 bases, with 13 bases lying between them.

The chain uses TRBV7-9 and TRBJ2-2; D ambiguous. Germline V CDR1 and CDR2: SEHNR, FQNEAQ (reference sequence). V dropped 2 bases and J dropped 1 base, with 5 bases sitting between them. The CDR3 has 14 residues. The CDR3 nucleotides are TGTGCCAGCAGCTTAACGGTGAACACCGGGGAGCTGTTTTTT. Translation: CASSLTVNTGELFF.

The chain joins TRBV20-1 to TRBJ2-3; D unclear. The CDR3 extends over 15 amino acids. V was clipped by 3 bases and J by 2 bases, with 15 bases between them. Germline CDR1 DFQATT, CDR2 SNEGSKA (reference sequence). CDR3 bases: TGCAGTGCTAGTCGTGGTAAAGACTTCACAGATACGCAGTATTTT. Residues: CSASRGKDFTDTQYF.

The chain employs TRBV13 and TRBJ1-2; TRBD1 is a possible D gene (6 bases). Germline CDR1 reads PRHDT; CDR2 reads FYEKMQ (reference sequence). The germline V and J ends were trimmed by 5 bases and 4 bases, with 8 bases remaining between them. The CDR3 covers 12 residues. The CDR3 loop reads CASSLQGYGYTF. The DNA for the CDR3 is TGTGCCAGCAGCCTACAGGGCTATGGCTACACCTTC.

CDR3: CASSVFTGVPSDTQYF. In DNA, the CDR3 is TGTGCCAGCAGCGTATTTACGGGGGTCCCGTCCGATACGCAGTATTTT. The chain couples TRBV9 to TRBJ2-3; D is perhaps TRBD2 (6 bases). Per germline, CDR1 SGDLS and CDR2 YYNGEE. CDR3 length: 16 amino acids. The V end was cut by 1 base, the J end by 6 bases, with 18 bases between.

This clone was recorded only once. CDR3 sequence reads: CASSPGAGNQPQHF. The CDR3 DNA is TGTGCCAGCTCACCGGGGGCCGGCAATCAGCCCCAGCATTTT. The rearrangement uses TRBV18 and TRBJ1-5; possibly TRBD1 for D (6 bases). CDR3 length: 14 amino acids. In germline, CDR1 is KGHSH, CDR2 LQKENI. Trimming took off 3 bases at V and 2 bases at J, with 8 bases between the two ends.

In DNA, the CDR3 is TGCGCCAGCAGCCGAGGACAGGGGTCAGATACGCAGTATTTT. Amino acids: CASSRGQGSDTQYF. The chain uses TRBV5-1 and TRBJ2-3; 9 positions match TRBD1. CDR1 is SGHRS and CDR2 is YFSETQ in the germline V gene. This CDR3 is 14 amino acids long. Trimming removed 4 bases from V and 4 bases from J; junction bases left unmatched: 4.

V gene TRBV10-2 combines with J gene TRBJ2-4, with TRBD1 matching over 8 bases. Germline CDR1 WSHSY, CDR2 SAAADI. This CDR3 has 14 residues. The V and J ends lost 6 bases and 2 bases, in that order; junction bases with no gene match: 3. In nucleotides, the CDR3 is TGCGCCAGCAGCCAGGGGGCCCCCAAAAACATTCAGTACTTC. As protein: CASSQGAPKNIQYF.

This chain links TRBV7-9 with TRBJ1-4, with D maybe TRBD1 (6 bases). V lost 5 bases and J 7 bases, leaving 23 bases between the germline ends. The CDR3 runs to 17 residues. Per the germline V gene, CDR1 is SEHNR and CDR2 is FQNEAQ (reference sequence). The CDR3 reads CASSRYGAGGRSEKLFF. CDR3 DNA sequence: TGTGCCAGCAGCCGGTACGGGGCGGGGGGCAGAAGTGAAAAACTGTTTTTT.

This clone has only a few counts. The gene calls are TRBV24-1 and TRBJ1-2, with 7 bases that match TRBD1. The CDR3 spans 13 residues. J lost 5 bases, V lost 7 bases, and 6 bases had no gene match. Germline V lookup: CDR1 KGHDR, CDR2 SFDVKD. CDR3 DNA: TGTGCCACCAGCCGGGACAGCACATATGGCTACACCTTC. It is translated as CATSRDSTYGYTF.

V gene TRBV10-3 combines with J gene TRBJ2-7; TRBD1 matches at 7 bases. Looked up from germline, CDR1 is ENHRY and CDR2 is SYGVKD. There are 13 residues in the CDR3. The V segment lost 5 bases and the J segment 5 bases; nucleotides outside the gene matches: 6. CDR3 DNA: TGTGCCATCAGTTCCATAACAGGGGACGAGCAGTACTTC. It codes for CAISSITGDEQYF.

The genes are TRBV10-3 and TRBJ2-1; the D gene is possibly TRBD1 (6 bases). Between the trimmed V and J ends, which lost 1 base and 6 bases, there was a span of 13 bases. Germline-derived CDR1 and CDR2 are ENHRY and SYGVKD. The CDR3 loop spans 15 amino acids. The CDR3 spells CAISELGAPSNEQFF. In DNA form, the CDR3 reads TGTGCCATCAGTGAGTTGGGGGCTCCTAGCAATGAGCAGTTCTTC.

A few counts support this clone. The chain couples TRBV27 to TRBJ1-6; 7 positions agree with TRBD1. The CDR3 spans 17 residues. After removal of 4 bases from V and 0 bases from J, the junction contained 6 bases not matched to a gene. Germline CDR1 MNHEY, CDR2 SMNVEV (reference sequence). The CDR3 region is CASSWNRGSSYNSPLHF. CDR3 bases: TGTGCCAGCAGTTGGAACAGGGGTAGCTCCTATAATTCACCCCTCCACTTT.

V and J are TRBV7-9 and TRBJ2-2, with D uncertain. The germline gives CDR1 SEHNR, CDR2 FQNEAQ (reference sequence). The CDR3 covers 14 residues. With 3 bases removed from V and 6 bases from J, the gap between germline ends came to 11 bases. The CDR3 reads CASSFQAASGELFF. The CDR3 region has the DNA TGTGCCAGCAGCTTTCAGGCTGCGTCCGGGGAGCTGTTTTTT. Based on the CDR3 plus reference TRBV7-9 and TRBJ2-2, the full variable domain is DTGVSQNPRHKITKRGQNVTFRCDPISEHNRLYWYRQTLGQGPEFLTYFQNEAQLEKSRLLSDRFSAERPKGSFSTLEIQRTEQGDSAMYLCASSFQAASGELFFGEGSRLTVL.

The rearrangement links TRBV6-7 to TRBJ2-7; TRBD2 matches 15 bases. TRBV6-7 is recorded as an ORF, its role being uncertain. The V and J ends lost 5 bases and 4 bases, in that order; junction bases with no gene match: 12. This CDR3 is 18 amino acids long. The CDR3 reads CASSTGTSGGPGVYEQYF. In DNA form, the CDR3 reads TGTGCCAGCAGTACCGGGACTAGCGGGGGGCCGGGGGTTTACGAGCAGTACTTC.

The genes are TRBV5-1 and TRBJ1-1; the match to TRBD1 covers 8 bases. The J segment lost 0 bases and the V segment lost 0 bases, leaving 1 base of the junction unmatched. The CDR3 runs 15 residues. Germline lookup yields CDR1 SGHRS and CDR2 YFSETQ. Written as DNA, the CDR3 is TGCGCCAGCAGCTTGGAGACAGGGGTGAACACTGAAGCTTTCTTT. This gives the protein CASSLETGVNTEAFF.

The chain uses TRBV11-2 and TRBJ2-5, with D possibly matching TRBD1 (5 bases). The CDR3 is 14 amino acids. Trimming left V 5 bases short and J 9 bases short, with 19 bases between. Germline V CDR1 and CDR2: SGHAT, FQNNGV. DNA for the CDR3: TGTGCCAGCAGCCAAGGGGCTTCCCCGGGCGCCCAGTACTTC. It translates to CASSQGASPGAQYF.

The chain links TRBV5-1 to TRBJ2-3, with TRBD1 matching over 11 bases. V lost 4 bases to trimming and J lost 6 bases; unmatched junction nucleotides: 4. There are 14 residues in the CDR3. Germline assignment: CDR1 SGHRS and CDR2 YFSETQ. CDR3 region: CASSGQGAGDTQYF. Here the CDR3 DNA reads TGCGCCAGCAGCGGACAGGGGGCTGGGGATACGCAGTATTTT.

The V and J genes are TRBV7-2 and TRBJ2-7; no clear D gene. The V end was cut by 5 bases, the J end by 0 bases, with 5 bases between. Per the germline V gene, CDR1 is SGHTA and CDR2 is FQGNSA. CDR3 length: 12 residues. The CDR3 reads CASSASSYEQYF. The CDR3 DNA reads TGTGCCAGCAGCGCGAGCTCCTACGAGCAGTACTTC. Complete variable domain (other parts from reference TRBV7-2 and TRBJ2-7): GAGVSQSPSNKVTEKGKDVELRCDPISGHTALYWYRQSLGQGLEFLIYFQGNSAPDKSGLPSDRFSAERTGGSVSTLTIQRTQQEDSAVYLCASSASSYEQYFGPGTRLTVT.

This clone has a single count. J is TRBJ2-3 and V is TRBV24-1, with 8 bases that match TRBD2. Germline V CDR1 and CDR2: KGHDR, SFDVKD. The CDR3 is 16 amino acids. V dropped 4 bases and J dropped 4; count of bases not matched to a gene: 9. The CDR3 here is CATSDWDREGADTQYF. The CDR3 nucleotides read TGTGCCACCAGTGACTGGGACCGGGAGGGGGCAGATACGCAGTATTTT.

This chain links TRBV6-2 or TRBV6-3 with TRBJ1-2, with D uncertain. Trimming cost V 0 bases and J 1 base, with 24 bases left between them. This CDR3 contains 20 residues. The V gene's germline CDR1 is MNHEY and CDR2 SVGEGT. In DNA form, the CDR3 reads TGTGCCAGCAGTTACTCGTTCACCCTCCGGGAGGGAGCGGGTAACTATGGCTACACCTTC. This codes for CASSYSFTLREGAGNYGYTF.

V usage is TRBV18 and J usage is TRBJ1-4; D unclear. The V end lost 4 bases, the J end lost 8 bases, and 11 bases lay between the germline ends. Germline CDR1 and CDR2: KGHSH and LQKENI. The CDR3 is made up of 13 amino acids. The CDR3 loop is CASSLEGGEKLFF. The CDR3 nucleotides read TGTGCCAGCTCACTGGAGGGCGGGGAAAAACTGTTTTTT. The whole variable domain, filled in from reference TRBV18 and TRBJ1-4, reads NAGVMQNPRHLVRRRGQEARLRCSPMKGHSHVYWYRQLPEEGLKFMVYLQKENIIDESGMPKERFSAEFPKEGPSILRIQQVVRGDSAAYFCASSLEGGEKLFFGSGTQLSVL.

This clone was detected only a few times. The chain's CDR3 is CASSKGQGISGNTIYF. DNA of the CDR3: TGTGCCAGCAGCAAGGGACAGGGAATCTCTGGAAACACCATATATTTT. The genes are TRBV21-1 and TRBJ1-3; the DNA was not compared with TRBD1, the D call given in the table. TRBV21-1 is a pseudogene locus. The CDR3 consists of 16 residues.

The V gene is TRBV2, the J gene TRBJ2-7, with 8 nucleotides matching TRBD1. Per germline, CDR1 SNHLY and CDR2 FYNNEI. V shed 9 bases and J 3 bases; nucleotides not matched to a gene: 7. The CDR3 extends over 13 amino acids. The CDR3 DNA sequence: TGTGCCAGTACGACAGGGGTGAACTACGAGCAGTACTTC. Its translation: CASTTGVNYEQYF.

The chain employs TRBV12-5 and TRBJ1-1, with TRBD1 matching over 12 bases. CDR3 length: 16 amino acids. Germline V gene sequence: CDR1 LGHNT, CDR2 FRNRAP. Losses at the gene ends were 0 bases for V and 4 bases for J; bases not matched to a gene: 3. This CDR3 is CASGLVGTGGGTEAFF. CDR3 coding DNA: TGTGCTAGTGGTTTGGTAGGGACAGGGGGCGGCACTGAAGCTTTCTTT.